These T cell receptor beta chains were read from a single sample in a study of shared clonotypes between healthy human individuals. Assay: immunoSEQ multiplex PCR; the TCRdb copy retains only in-frame clones and omits some. Here the sample spans fewer than 600,000 clones, 70% to 80% being singletons. The sequencing input was PBMCs. All receptors come from a woman between 35 and 50 years old in good health. Some clones in this sample may be carry-over from other donors' samples. Each CDR3 is given with its conserved first and last residue. The order of the fields is J gene, clone size, D gene, V gene, CDR3 DNA, CDR3 protein. A D gene is named only where the DNA matches it firmly. Size values are once, few and many counts, or a class for expanded clones, and some rows have none.

TRBJ2-1	.	.	TRBV4-2	TGTGCCAGCAGCCAAGAGGAGGGGGAGACCAAAGTCAATGAGCAGTTCTTC	CASSQEEGETKVNEQFF
TRBJ1-1	few	.	TRBV2	TGTGCCAGCAATAGGGGGGAGGTCACTGAAGCTTTCTTT	CASNRGEVTEAFF
TRBJ2-2	few	.	TRBV18	TGTGCCAGCTCACCAAGACAGGTCATCCCCGGGGAGCTGTTTTTT	CASSPRQVIPGELFF
TRBJ2-7	.	.	TRBV11-2	TGTGCCAGCAGCTTAGGTACGGCCGGTTTAGCCTACGAGCAGTACTTC	CASSLGTAGLAYEQYF
TRBJ1-4	.	.	TRBV4-1	TGCGCCAGCAGCCAAGCTGGGGGGCTCGAAAAACTGTTTTTT	CASSQAGGLEKLFF
TRBJ2-2	.	TRBD2	TRBV9	TGTGCCAGCAGCGGACTAGCGGGGGTTGGCACCGGGGAGCTGTTTTTT	CASSGLAGVGTGELFF
TRBJ1-2	few	TRBD1	TRBV6-4	TGTGCCAGCAAACCGGGACAGTGTGGCTATGGCTACACCTTC	CASKPGQCGYGYTF
TRBJ2-1	.	.	TRBV19	TGTGCCAGTAGTATACTCCCTTCTGCGAGCTCCTACAATGAGCAGTTCTTC	CASSILPSASSYNEQFF
TRBJ2-5	few	.	TRBV7-2	TGTGCCAGCAGCTTTGTCAGCCAAGAGACCCAGTACTTC	CASSFVSQETQYF
TRBJ2-7	.	TRBD1	TRBV14	TGTGCCAGCAGCCAAGAACAGGGGGAATCCTACGAGCAGTACTTC	CASSQEQGESYEQYF
TRBJ1-2	.	.	TRBV12-5	TGTGCTAGTGGTTCACCCCCCTCGATCTATGGCTACACCTTC	CASGSPPSIYGYTF
TRBJ2-1	.	.	TRBV11-2	TGTGCCAGCAGCTTAGAGTTCACATTTGGAGGGAGGCAGAAGCAGTTCTTC	CASSLEFTFGGRQKQFF
TRBJ2-7	.	.	TRBV5-1	TGCGCCAGCAGCGAGGACAATGGGGTCGAGCAGTACTTC	CASSEDNGVEQYF
TRBJ2-3	.	.	TRBV19	TGTGCCAGTACCAACAGGGGGGGTGGAGATACGCAGTATTTT	CASTNRGGGDTQYF
TRBJ2-7	.	.	TRBV4-1	TGCGCCAGCAGCCAAGATGGGACACCGGGCCCGTACGAGCAGTACTTC	CASSQDGTPGPYEQYF
TRBJ2-1	.	TRBD2	TRBV19	TGTGCCAGTAGTATGTTAGCGGGAGCCTACTACAATGAGCAGTTCTTC	CASSMLAGAYYNEQFF
TRBJ2-7	.	.	TRBV9	TGTGCCAGCAGCGTAGGGGGAAGGGGGGACGAGAAGGAGCAGTACTTC	CASSVGGRGDEKEQYF
TRBJ2-1	.	.	TRBV21-1	TGTGCCAGCATTGGGGCTTTGGGCGGGAACAATGAGCAGTTCTTC	CASIGALGGNNEQFF
TRBJ2-1	.	TRBD2	TRBV27	TGTGCCAGCAGCCCCGGGACTATCCGCAATGAGCAGTTCTTC	CASSPGTIRNEQFF
TRBJ2-1	.	TRBD1	TRBV30	TGTGCCTGGAAACTGGGGGGACAGGTATCACTAGAGCAGTTCTTC	CAWKLGGQVSLEQFF
TRBJ2-1	medium-sized	TRBD1	TRBV28	TGTGCCAGCAGGCGGACAGGGGGTTATTCGTCGGCTGAGCAGTTCTTC	CASRRTGGYSSAEQFF
TRBJ1-4	.	.	TRBV28	TGTGCCAGCAGTTTGCTCCGGCGGAGTGAAAAACTGTTTTTT	CASSLLRRSEKLFF
TRBJ2-2	.	.	TRBV5-1	TGCGCCAGCAATGCCGGCACGGGGAACACCGGGGAGCTGTTTTTT	CASNAGTGNTGELFF
TRBJ2-3	.	.	TRBV7-7	TGTGCTAGCAGCTTAGGAGGGTTGGCAGATACGCAGTATTTT	CASSLGGLADTQYF
TRBJ1-1	.	TRBD1	TRBV18	TGTGCCAGCTCTCCGCCGGGACAGAGGAACACTGAAGCTTTCTTT	CASSPPGQRNTEAFF